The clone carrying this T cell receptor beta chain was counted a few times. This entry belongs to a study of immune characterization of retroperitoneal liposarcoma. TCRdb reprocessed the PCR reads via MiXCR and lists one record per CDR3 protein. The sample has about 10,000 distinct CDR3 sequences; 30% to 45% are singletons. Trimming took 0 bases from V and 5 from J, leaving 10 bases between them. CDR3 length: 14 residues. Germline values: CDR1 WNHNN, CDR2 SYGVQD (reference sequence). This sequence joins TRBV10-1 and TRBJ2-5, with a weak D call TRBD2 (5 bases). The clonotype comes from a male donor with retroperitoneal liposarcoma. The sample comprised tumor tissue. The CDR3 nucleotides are TGCGCCAGCAGTGAGTCCGGGGATACCGAGACCCAGTACTTC. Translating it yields CASSESGDTETQYF.